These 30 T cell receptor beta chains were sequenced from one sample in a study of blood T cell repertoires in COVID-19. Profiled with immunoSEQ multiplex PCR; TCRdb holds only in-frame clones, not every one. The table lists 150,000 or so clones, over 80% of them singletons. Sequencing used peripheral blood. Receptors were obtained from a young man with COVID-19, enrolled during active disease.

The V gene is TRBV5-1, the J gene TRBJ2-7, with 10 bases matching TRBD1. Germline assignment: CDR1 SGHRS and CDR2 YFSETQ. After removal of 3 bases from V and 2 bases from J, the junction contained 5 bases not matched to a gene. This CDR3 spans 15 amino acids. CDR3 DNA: TGCGCCAGCAGCTCGGCCGGGACAGGGGCCTACGAGCAGTACTTC. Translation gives CASSSAGTGAYEQYF. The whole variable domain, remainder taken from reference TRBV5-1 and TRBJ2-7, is KAGVTQTPRYLIKTRGQQVTLSCSPISGHRSVSWYQQTPGQGLQFLFEYFSETQRNKGNFPGRFSGRQFSNSRSEMNVSTLELGDSALYLCASSSAGTGAYEQYFGPGTRLTVT.

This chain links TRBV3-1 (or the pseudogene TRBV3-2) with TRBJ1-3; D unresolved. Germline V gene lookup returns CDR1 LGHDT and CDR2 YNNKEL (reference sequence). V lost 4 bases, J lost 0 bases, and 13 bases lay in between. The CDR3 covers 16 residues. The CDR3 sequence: CASSLARGDSGNTIYF. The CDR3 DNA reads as TGTGCCAGCAGCCTCGCCCGCGGGGACTCTGGAAACACCATATATTTT.

As DNA, the CDR3 is TGTGCCAGCAGTCTAGGACAGGCCACTGAAGCTTTCTTT. Its translation is CASSLGQATEAFF. V gene TRBV6-5 combines with J gene TRBJ1-1; TRBD1 agrees at 7 bases. The J segment lost 4 bases and the V segment lost 5 bases, leaving 4 bases of the junction unmatched. The CDR3 runs 13 residues. Germline-derived CDR1 and CDR2 are MNHEY and SVGAGI.

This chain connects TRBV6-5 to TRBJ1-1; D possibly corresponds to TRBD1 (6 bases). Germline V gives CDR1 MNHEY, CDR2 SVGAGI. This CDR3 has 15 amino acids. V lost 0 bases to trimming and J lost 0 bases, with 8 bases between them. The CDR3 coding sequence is TGTGCCAGCAGTTACTCGAGGGGGATGAACACTGAAGCTTTCTTT. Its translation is CASSYSRGMNTEAFF.

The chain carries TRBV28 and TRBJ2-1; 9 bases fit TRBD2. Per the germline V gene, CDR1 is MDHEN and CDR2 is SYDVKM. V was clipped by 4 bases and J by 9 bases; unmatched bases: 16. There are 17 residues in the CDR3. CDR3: CASSYIDSGSTGGEQFF. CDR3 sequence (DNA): TGTGCCAGCAGTTACATTGATAGCGGGAGTACCGGGGGTGAGCAGTTCTTC.

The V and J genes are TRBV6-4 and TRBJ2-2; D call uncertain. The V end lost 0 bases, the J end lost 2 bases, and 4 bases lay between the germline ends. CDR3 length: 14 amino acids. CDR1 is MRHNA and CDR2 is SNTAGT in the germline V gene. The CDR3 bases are TGTGCCAGCAGTGACTCCTTTAACACCGGGGAGCTGTTTTTT. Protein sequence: CASSDSFNTGELFF.

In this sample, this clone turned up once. The CDR3 DNA sequence: TGTGCCAGCAGCTTGATATTTGGGGACACCTATAATTCACCCCTCCACTTT. Protein: CASSLIFGDTYNSPLHF. The chain recombines TRBV5-6 with TRBJ1-6; D is possibly TRBD1 (6 bases). The CDR3 consists of 17 residues. CDR1 and CDR2 from the germline V gene are SGHDT and YYEEEE. V lost 1 base and J 2 bases, leaving 13 bases between the germline ends.

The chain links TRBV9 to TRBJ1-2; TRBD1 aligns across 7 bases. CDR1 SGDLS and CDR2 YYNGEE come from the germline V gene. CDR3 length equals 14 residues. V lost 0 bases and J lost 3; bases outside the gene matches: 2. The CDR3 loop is CASSVATGDYGYTF. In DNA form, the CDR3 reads TGTGCCAGCAGCGTAGCTACAGGGGACTATGGCTACACCTTC.

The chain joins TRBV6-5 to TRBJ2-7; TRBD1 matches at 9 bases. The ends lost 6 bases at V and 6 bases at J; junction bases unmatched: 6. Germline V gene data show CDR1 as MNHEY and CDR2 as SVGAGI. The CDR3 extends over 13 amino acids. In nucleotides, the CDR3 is TGTGCCAGCAGGCCGGGACAGGGCGGCGAGCAGTACTTC. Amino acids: CASRPGQGGEQYF.

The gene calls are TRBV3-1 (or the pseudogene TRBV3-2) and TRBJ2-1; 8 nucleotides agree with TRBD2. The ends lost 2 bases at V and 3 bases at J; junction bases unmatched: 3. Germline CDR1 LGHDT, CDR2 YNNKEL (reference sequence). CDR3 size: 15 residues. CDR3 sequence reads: CASSQQREIYNEQFF. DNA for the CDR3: TGTGCCAGCAGCCAACAGCGGGAGATCTACAATGAGCAGTTCTTC.

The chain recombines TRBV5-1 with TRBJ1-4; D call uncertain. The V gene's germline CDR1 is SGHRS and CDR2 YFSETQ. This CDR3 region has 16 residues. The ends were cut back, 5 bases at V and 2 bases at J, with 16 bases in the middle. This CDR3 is CASSLGGVKTNEKLFF. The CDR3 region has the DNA TGCGCCAGCAGTCTGGGCGGGGTGAAGACTAATGAAAAACTGTTTTTT.

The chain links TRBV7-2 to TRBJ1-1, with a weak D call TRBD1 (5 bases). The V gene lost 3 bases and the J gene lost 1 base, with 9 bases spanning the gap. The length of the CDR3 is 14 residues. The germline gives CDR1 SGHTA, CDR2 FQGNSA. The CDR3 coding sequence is TGTGCCAGCAGCTTCGGGGGGAAGAACACTGAAGCTTTCTTT. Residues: CASSFGGKNTEAFF.

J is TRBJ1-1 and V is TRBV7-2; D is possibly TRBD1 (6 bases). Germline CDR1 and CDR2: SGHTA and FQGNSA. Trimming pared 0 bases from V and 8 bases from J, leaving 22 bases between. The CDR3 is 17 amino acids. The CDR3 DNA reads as TGTGCCAGCAGCTTAGCCCTACCACCACAGGGAGCCACCGAAGCTTTCTTT. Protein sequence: CASSLALPPQGATEAFF.

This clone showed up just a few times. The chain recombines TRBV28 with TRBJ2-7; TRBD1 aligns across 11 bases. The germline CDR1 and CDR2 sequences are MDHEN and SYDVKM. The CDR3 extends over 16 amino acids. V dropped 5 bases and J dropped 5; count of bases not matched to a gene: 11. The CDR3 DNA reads TGTGCCAGCAGTCACTTTTTCGGGACAGGGGGGAACGAGCAGTACTTC. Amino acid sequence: CASSHFFGTGGNEQYF. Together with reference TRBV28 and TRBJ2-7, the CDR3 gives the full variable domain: DVKVTQSSRYLVKRTGEKVFLECVQDMDHENMFWYRQDPGLGLRLIYFSYDVKMKEKGDIPEGYSVSREKKERFSLILESASTNQTSMYLCASSHFFGTGGNEQYFGPGTRLTVT.

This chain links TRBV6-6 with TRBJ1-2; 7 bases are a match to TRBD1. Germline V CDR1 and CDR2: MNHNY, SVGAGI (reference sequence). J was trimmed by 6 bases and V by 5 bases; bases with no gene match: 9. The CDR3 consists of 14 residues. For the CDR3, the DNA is TGTGCCAGCAGTCCCATAGGACAGGTCGATGGCTACACCTTC. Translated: CASSPIGQVDGYTF.

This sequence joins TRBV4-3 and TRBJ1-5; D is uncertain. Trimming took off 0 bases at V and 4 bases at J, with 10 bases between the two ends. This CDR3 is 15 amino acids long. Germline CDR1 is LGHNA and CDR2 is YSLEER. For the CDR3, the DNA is TGCGCCAGCAGCCAAGACTATCTAAATAATCAGCCCCAGCATTTT. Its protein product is CASSQDYLNNQPQHF.

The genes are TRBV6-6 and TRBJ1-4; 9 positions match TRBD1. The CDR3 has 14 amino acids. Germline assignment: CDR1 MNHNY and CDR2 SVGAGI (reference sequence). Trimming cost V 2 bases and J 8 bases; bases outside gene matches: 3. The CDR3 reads CASSYTTGGEKLFF. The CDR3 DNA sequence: TGTGCCAGCAGTTACACCACAGGGGGCGAAAAACTGTTTTTT.

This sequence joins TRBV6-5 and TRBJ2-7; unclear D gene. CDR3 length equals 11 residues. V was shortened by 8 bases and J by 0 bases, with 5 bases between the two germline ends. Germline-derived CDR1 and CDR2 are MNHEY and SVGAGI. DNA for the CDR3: TGTGCCAGCGGGCTCTCCTACGAGCAGTACTTC. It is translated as CASGLSYEQYF.

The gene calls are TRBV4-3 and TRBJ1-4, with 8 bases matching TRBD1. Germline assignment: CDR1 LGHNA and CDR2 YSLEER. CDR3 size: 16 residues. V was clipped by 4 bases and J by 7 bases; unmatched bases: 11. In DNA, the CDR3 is TGCGCCAGCAGCCCCCAGGGGGCAGGGGGGAGTGAAAAACTGTTTTTT. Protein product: CASSPQGAGGSEKLFF.

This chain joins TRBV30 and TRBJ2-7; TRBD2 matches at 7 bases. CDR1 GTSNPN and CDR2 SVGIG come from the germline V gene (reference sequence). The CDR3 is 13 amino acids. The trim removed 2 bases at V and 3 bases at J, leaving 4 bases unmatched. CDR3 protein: CAWSTGGLYEQYF. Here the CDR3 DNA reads TGTGCCTGGAGTACGGGGGGACTCTACGAGCAGTACTTC. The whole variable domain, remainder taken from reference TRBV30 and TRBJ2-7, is SQTIHQWPATLVQPVGSPLSLECTVEGTSNPNLYWYRQAAGRGLQLLFYSVGIGQISSEVPQNLSASRPQDRQFILSSKKLLLSDSGFYLCAWSTGGLYEQYFGPGTRLTVT.

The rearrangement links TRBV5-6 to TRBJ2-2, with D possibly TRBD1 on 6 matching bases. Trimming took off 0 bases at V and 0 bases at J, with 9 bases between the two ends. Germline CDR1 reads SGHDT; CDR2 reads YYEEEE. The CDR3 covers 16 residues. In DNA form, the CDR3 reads TGTGCCAGCAGCTTGGTCAGGGGCCCGAACACCGGGGAGCTGTTTTTT. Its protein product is CASSLVRGPNTGELFF.

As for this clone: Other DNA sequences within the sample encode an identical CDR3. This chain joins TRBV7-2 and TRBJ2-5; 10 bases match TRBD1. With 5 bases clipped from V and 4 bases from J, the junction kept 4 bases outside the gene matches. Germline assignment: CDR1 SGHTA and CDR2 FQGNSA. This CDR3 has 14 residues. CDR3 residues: CASSPDRGRETQYF. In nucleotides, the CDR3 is TGTGCCAGCAGCCCCGACAGGGGGCGAGAGACCCAGTACTTC.

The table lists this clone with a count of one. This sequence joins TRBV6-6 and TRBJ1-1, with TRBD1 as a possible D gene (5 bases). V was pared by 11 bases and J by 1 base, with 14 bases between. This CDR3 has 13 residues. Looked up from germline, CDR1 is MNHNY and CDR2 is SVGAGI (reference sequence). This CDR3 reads CAVRGGSNTEAFF. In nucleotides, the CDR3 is TGTGCCGTCCGGGGGGGGTCGAACACTGAAGCTTTCTTT.

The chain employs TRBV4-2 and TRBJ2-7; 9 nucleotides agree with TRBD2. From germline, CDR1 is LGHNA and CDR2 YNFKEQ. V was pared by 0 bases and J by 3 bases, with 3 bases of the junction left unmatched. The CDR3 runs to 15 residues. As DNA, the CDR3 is TGTGCCAGCAGCCAAGATCTAGCGGGGATCTACGAGCAGTACTTC. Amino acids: CASSQDLAGIYEQYF.

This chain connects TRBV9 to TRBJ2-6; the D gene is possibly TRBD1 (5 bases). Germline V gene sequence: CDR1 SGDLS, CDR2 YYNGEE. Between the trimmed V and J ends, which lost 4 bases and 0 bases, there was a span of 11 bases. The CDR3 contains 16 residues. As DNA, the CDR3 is TGTGCCAGCAGCCTTACAGGCCGCTCTGGGGCCAACGTCCTGACTTTC. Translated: CASSLTGRSGANVLTF.

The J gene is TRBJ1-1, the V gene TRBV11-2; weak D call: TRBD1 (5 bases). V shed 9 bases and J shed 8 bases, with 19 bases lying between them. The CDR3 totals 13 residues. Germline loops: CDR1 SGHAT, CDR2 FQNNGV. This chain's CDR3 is CASSPGGSTEAFF. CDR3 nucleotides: TGTGCCAGTAGCCCGGGGGGTAGCACAGAAGCTTTCTTT.

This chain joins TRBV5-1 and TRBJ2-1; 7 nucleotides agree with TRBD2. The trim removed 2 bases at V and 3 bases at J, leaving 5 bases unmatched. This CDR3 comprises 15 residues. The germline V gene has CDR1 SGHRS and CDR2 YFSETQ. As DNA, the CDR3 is TGCGCCAGCAGCTTAGGGTCTAGCGGCTACAATGAGCAGTTCTTC. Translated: CASSLGSSGYNEQFF.

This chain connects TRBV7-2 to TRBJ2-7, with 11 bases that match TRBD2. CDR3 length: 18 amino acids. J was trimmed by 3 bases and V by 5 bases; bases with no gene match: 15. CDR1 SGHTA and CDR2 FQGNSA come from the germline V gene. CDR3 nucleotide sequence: TGTGCCAGCAGCGGCCGCGTTAGCGGGAGGGCCCCTGGCTACGAGCAGTACTTC. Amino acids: CASSGRVSGRAPGYEQYF.

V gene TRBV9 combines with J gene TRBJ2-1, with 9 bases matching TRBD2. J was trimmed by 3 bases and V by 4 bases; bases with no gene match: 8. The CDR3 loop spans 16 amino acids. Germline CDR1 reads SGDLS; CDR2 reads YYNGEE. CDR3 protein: CASSLTTSGYYNEQFF. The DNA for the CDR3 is TGTGCCAGCAGCTTGACGACTAGCGGTTACTACAATGAGCAGTTCTTC.

CDR3 in amino acids: CASSPRGTGANTEAFF. The CDR3 DNA is TGTGCCAGCTCGCCTAGAGGCACAGGGGCGAACACTGAAGCTTTCTTT. The chain joins TRBV18 to TRBJ1-1; 7 nucleotides line up with TRBD1. CDR1 and CDR2 (germline): KGHSH, LQKENI. This CDR3 contains 16 residues. The J segment lost 1 base and the V segment lost 6 bases, leaving 11 bases of the junction unmatched.